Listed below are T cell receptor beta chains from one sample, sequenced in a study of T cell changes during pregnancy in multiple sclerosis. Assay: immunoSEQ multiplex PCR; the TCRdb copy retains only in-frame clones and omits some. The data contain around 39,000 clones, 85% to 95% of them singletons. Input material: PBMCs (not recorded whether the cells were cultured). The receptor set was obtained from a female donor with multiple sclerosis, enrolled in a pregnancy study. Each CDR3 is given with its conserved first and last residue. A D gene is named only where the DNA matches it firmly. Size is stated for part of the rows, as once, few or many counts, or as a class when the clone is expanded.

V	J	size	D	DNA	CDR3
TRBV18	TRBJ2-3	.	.	TGTGCCAGCTCACCTGAAGGTGAGGTCACAGATACGCAGTATTTT	CASSPEGEVTDTQYF
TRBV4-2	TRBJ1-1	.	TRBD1	TGTGCCAGCAGCCCGAACAGGGGGCGTCCGAACACTGAAGCTTTCTTT	CASSPNRGRPNTEAFF
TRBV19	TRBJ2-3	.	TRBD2	TGTGCCAGTAGTATCCCCCCCGGACTAGCGGGAGGGCCGGGAGATACGCAGTATTTT	CASSIPPGLAGGPGDTQYF
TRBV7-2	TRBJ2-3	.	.	TGTGCCAGCAGCCCCGTTCGGTCGGGTACGCAGTATTTT	CASSPVRSGTQYF
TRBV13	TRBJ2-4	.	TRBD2	TGTGCCAGCAGCTTAGAGCGGGAGATTTCCTATAGCCCTCAGTACTTC	CASSLEREISYSPQYF
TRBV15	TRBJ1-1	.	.	TGTGCCACCAGCAGTGGGTGGAACACTGAAGCTTTCTTT	CATSSGWNTEAFF
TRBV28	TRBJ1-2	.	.	TGTGCCAGCAGTTTTAGTGGGAGAGGCTACACCTTC	CASSFSGRGYTF
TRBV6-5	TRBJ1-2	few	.	TGTGCCAGCAGTTACTCGCGAACACTTGGTCGCTATGGCTACACCTTC	CASSYSRTLGRYGYTF
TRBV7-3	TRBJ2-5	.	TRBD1	TGTGCCAGCAGCATACAGGGGTCGGAGACCCAGTACTTC	CASSIQGSETQYF
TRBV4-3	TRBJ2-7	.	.	TGCGCCAGCAGCCAAGAGAGCCCTCACCGAGGGGCCTACGAGCAGTACTTC	CASSQESPHRGAYEQYF
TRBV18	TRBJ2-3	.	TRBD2	TGTGCCAGCTCACCCGATAGCGGGAGAAGTGAGGATACGCAGTATTTT	CASSPDSGRSEDTQYF
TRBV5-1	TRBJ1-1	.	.	TGCGCCAGCAGCCGCCGAAAGGGGGAATCCACTGAAGCTTTCTTT	CASSRRKGESTEAFF
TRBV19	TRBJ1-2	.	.	TGTGCCAGTAGTATGTGGGGGGCCTATGGCTACACCTTC	CASSMWGAYGYTF
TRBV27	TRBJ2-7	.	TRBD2	TGTGCCAGCAGGATAGCGGGATCCTACGAGCAGTACTTC	CASRIAGSYEQYF
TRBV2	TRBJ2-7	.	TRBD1	TGTGCCAGCAGTGTCAATGACAGGGTTAACTACGAGCAGTACTTC	CASSVNDRVNYEQYF